The text below deals with one T cell receptor beta chain. The data are from a study of blood T cell repertoires in COVID-19. CDR3 length equals 17 residues. Trimming cost V 0 bases and J 5 bases; bases outside gene matches: 3. The germline V gene encodes CDR1 SGDLS and CDR2 YYNGEE. The assay was immunoSEQ multiplex PCR, and TCRdb's table has in-frame clones only and misses some. This table holds about 200,000 clones, approximately 87% found once. The sequenced material came from peripheral blood. The clonotype comes from a man in his sixties who had recovered from COVID-19. V and J are TRBV9 and TRBJ2-3, with 16 bases matching TRBD2. The CDR3: CASSVEGTSGGGDTQYF. In DNA form, the CDR3 reads TGTGCCAGCAGCGTAGAAGGGACTAGCGGGGGGGGAGATACGCAGTATTTT.